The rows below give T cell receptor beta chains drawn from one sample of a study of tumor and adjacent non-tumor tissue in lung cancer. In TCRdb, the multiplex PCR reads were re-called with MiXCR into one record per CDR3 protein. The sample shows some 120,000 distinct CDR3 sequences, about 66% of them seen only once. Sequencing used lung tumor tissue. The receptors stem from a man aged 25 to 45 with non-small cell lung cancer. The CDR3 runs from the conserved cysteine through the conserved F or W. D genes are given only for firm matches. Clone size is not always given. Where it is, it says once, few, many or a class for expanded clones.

CDR3 DNA: TGTGCCAGCAGTTTATGGGCCAGTGGGTCCAACGTCCTGACTTTC; CDR3 protein: CASSLWASGSNVLTF; V gene: TRBV12-3/TRBV12-4; clone size: NA; D gene: NA; J gene: TRBJ2-6
CDR3 DNA: TGCGCCAGCAGCCTCCGGGTCACGACGCGTGCAACTAATGAAAAACTGTTTTTT; CDR3 protein: CASSLRVTTRATNEKLFF; V gene: TRBV4-3; clone size: NA; D gene: NA; J gene: TRBJ1-4
CDR3 DNA: TGCAGCGTTACGAGGGTTCCCTCTGGAAATACCATATATTTT; CDR3 protein: CSVTRVPSGNTIYF; V gene: TRBV29-1; clone size: NA; D gene: NA; J gene: TRBJ1-3
CDR3 DNA: TGTGTCAGCAGCCTACGAGAGACCCAGTACTTC; CDR3 protein: CVSSLRETQYF; V gene: TRBV6-5; clone size: NA; D gene: NA; J gene: TRBJ2-5
CDR3 DNA: TGTGCCGGCAACGACACTAGCGGGAGTGAGCGGTTCTTC; CDR3 protein: CAGNDTSGSERFF; V gene: TRBV6-5; clone size: once; D gene: TRBD2; J gene: TRBJ2-1
CDR3 DNA: TGCGCCAGCAGCCAGGGACAGGGAGAGGAGAACACTGAAGCTTTCTTT; CDR3 protein: CASSQGQGEENTEAFF; V gene: TRBV4-3; clone size: NA; D gene: TRBD1; J gene: TRBJ1-1
CDR3 DNA: TGCAGCTTCGGACTGATCTCCTACGAGCAGTACTTC; CDR3 protein: CSFGLISYEQYF; V gene: TRBV29-1; clone size: NA; D gene: NA; J gene: TRBJ2-7
CDR3 DNA: TGCGCCTCCGAGTGGCAGAACCAAGAGACCCAGTACTTC; CDR3 protein: CASEWQNQETQYF; V gene: TRBV30; clone size: NA; D gene: NA; J gene: TRBJ2-5
CDR3 DNA: TGCAGCGTTACACAGGTTCCCTCTGGAAACACCATATATTTT; CDR3 protein: CSVTQVPSGNTIYF; V gene: TRBV29-1; clone size: many; D gene: NA; J gene: TRBJ1-3
CDR3 DNA: TGTAGTGTTAGAGTCGGTGAAAAACTATTTTTT; CDR3 protein: CSVRVGEKLFF; V gene: TRBV20-1; clone size: NA; D gene: NA; J gene: TRBJ1-4
CDR3 DNA: TGCGCCAGCAGCTTCTCTAGCTCCGAGCAGTACTTC; CDR3 protein: CASSFSSSEQYF; V gene: TRBV5-1; clone size: many; D gene: NA; J gene: TRBJ2-7
CDR3 DNA: TGTGCTAGCAGCTTAAGGGGGCTGGGCGCTGAAGCTTTCTTT; CDR3 protein: CASSLRGLGAEAFF; V gene: TRBV11-2; clone size: NA; D gene: TRBD1; J gene: TRBJ1-1
CDR3 DNA: TGTGCCGGCAGCTTAGGGCAGGGTGATGGCTACACCTTC; CDR3 protein: CAGSLGQGDGYTF; V gene: TRBV7-9; clone size: NA; D gene: NA; J gene: TRBJ1-2
CDR3 DNA: TGTGCCAGCAGTTACTCAAGGTCAGGGACTTACGGGCAGTACTTC; CDR3 protein: CASSYSRSGTYGQYF; V gene: TRBV6-5; clone size: NA; D gene: NA; J gene: TRBJ2-7
CDR3 DNA: TGTACCAGCAGCTTAGAATTCCGGGACAGGGGGACCTACGAGCAGTACTTC; CDR3 protein: CTSSLEFRDRGTYEQYF; V gene: TRBV13; clone size: NA; D gene: TRBD1; J gene: TRBJ2-7
CDR3 DNA: TGCAGTGCTCACAGGGGGCGTGACACTGAAGCTTTCTTT; CDR3 protein: CSAHRGRDTEAFF; V gene: TRBV20-1; clone size: NA; D gene: TRBD1; J gene: TRBJ1-1
CDR3 DNA: TGTGCCTGGAGTGTTGGGCGCTACAATGAGCAGTTCTTC; CDR3 protein: CAWSVGRYNEQFF; V gene: TRBV30; clone size: NA; D gene: NA; J gene: TRBJ2-1
CDR3 DNA: TGCAGGTCTGGGGGGGCCAGGTACAATGAGCAGTTCTTC; CDR3 protein: CRSGGARYNEQFF; V gene: TRBV20-1; clone size: NA; D gene: NA; J gene: TRBJ2-1
CDR3 DNA: TGTGCCAGCAGTTTATGGGCCCCATCGGGAAACACCATATATTTT; CDR3 protein: CASSLWAPSGNTIYF; V gene: TRBV12-3/TRBV12-4; clone size: few; D gene: NA; J gene: TRBJ1-3
CDR3 DNA: TGTGCCACCAGTGACCAGACCGCTACGAAGACCGGGGAGCTGTTTTTT; CDR3 protein: CATSDQTATKTGELFF; V gene: TRBV24-1; clone size: NA; D gene: NA; J gene: TRBJ2-2
CDR3 DNA: TGCAGTGCTAGAGAATGGACTAGCGGGAAATACAATGAGCAGTTCTTC; CDR3 protein: CSAREWTSGKYNEQFF; V gene: TRBV20-1; clone size: many; D gene: TRBD2; J gene: TRBJ2-1
CDR3 DNA: TGTGCCAGCAATCCATACATAGGCTATGGCTACACCTTC; CDR3 protein: CASNPYIGYGYTF; V gene: TRBV12-3/TRBV12-4; clone size: NA; D gene: NA; J gene: TRBJ1-2
CDR3 DNA: TGTGCCAGCAGCCGTGGTCATACAGGGGGTACCCCCCTCCATTTT; CDR3 protein: CASSRGHTGGTPLHF; V gene: TRBV5-6; clone size: NA; D gene: TRBD1; J gene: TRBJ1-6
CDR3 DNA: TGCAGCGTTGACCCTGGGACAGCCAATGAGCAGTTCTTC; CDR3 protein: CSVDPGTANEQFF; V gene: TRBV29-1; clone size: many; D gene: TRBD1; J gene: TRBJ2-1
CDR3 DNA: TGTTCCAGCAGTTTCTCCCCCCAGGGGTCCGAGCAGTACTTC; CDR3 protein: CSSSFSPQGSEQYF; V gene: TRBV6-5; clone size: NA; D gene: NA; J gene: TRBJ2-7
CDR3 DNA: TGTAGTGGTTCTAGCGGGGGGTTAAATGAGCAGTTCTTC; CDR3 protein: CSGSSGGLNEQFF; V gene: TRBV20-1; clone size: NA; D gene: TRBD2; J gene: TRBJ2-1
CDR3 DNA: TGTGCCAGCAGTCCATGGACTAGCGGAGCAGTTTACGAGCAGTACTTC; CDR3 protein: CASSPWTSGAVYEQYF; V gene: TRBV28; clone size: many; D gene: TRBD2; J gene: TRBJ2-7
CDR3 DNA: TGTGCCAGCAGCTTACTAGGCCCCACAGATACGCAGTATTTT; CDR3 protein: CASSLLGPTDTQYF; V gene: TRBV7-2; clone size: NA; D gene: NA; J gene: TRBJ2-3
CDR3 DNA: TGTACCGGCAGCTGGGTAGGGGCCTACGAGCAGTACTTC; CDR3 protein: CTGSWVGAYEQYF; V gene: TRBV11-2; clone size: NA; D gene: NA; J gene: TRBJ2-7
CDR3 DNA: TGTGCCAGCAGCCCGAAGGGGACTAGCGGGAGAAGGTTGGCCGGGGAGCTGTTTTTT; CDR3 protein: CASSPKGTSGRRLAGELFF; V gene: TRBV7-9; clone size: NA; D gene: TRBD2; J gene: TRBJ2-2
CDR3 DNA: TGCACTGCCGGCCCACTAGTGGGAGTGAAAAACATTCAGTACTTC; CDR3 protein: CTAGPLVGVKNIQYF; V gene: TRBV20-1; clone size: NA; D gene: NA; J gene: TRBJ2-4
CDR3 DNA: TGCAGTGTTGGGGACCTAGCCGCAGATGCGCAGTATTTT; CDR3 protein: CSVGDLAADAQYF; V gene: TRBV20-1; clone size: once; D gene: NA; J gene: TRBJ2-3
CDR3 DNA: TGTGCCAGCAGTTATTCCTCAGACTCCTACGAGCAGTGCTTC; CDR3 protein: CASSYSSDSYEQCF; V gene: TRBV6-5; clone size: NA; D gene: NA; J gene: TRBJ2-7
CDR3 DNA: TGTGCCACCAGTGATTCGGGAGGGGGCCACGAGCTATACTTC; CDR3 protein: CATSDSGGGHELYF; V gene: TRBV24-1; clone size: NA; D gene: NA; J gene: TRBJ2-7
CDR3 DNA: TGTGCCAGCAGCCCAAATTATGGGCCGAACAAAGGCTACAGCTTC; CDR3 protein: CASSPNYGPNKGYSF; V gene: TRBV11-1; clone size: NA; D gene: NA; J gene: TRBJ1-2
CDR3 DNA: TGTGCCAGCACTGGACTAGCGGACTCCTACGAGCAGTACTTC; CDR3 protein: CASTGLADSYEQYF; V gene: TRBV6-2/TRBV6-3; clone size: many; D gene: TRBD2; J gene: TRBJ2-7
CDR3 DNA: TGTGCCAGCAGATACGAGATAGAGAGTTATGGCTACACCTTC; CDR3 protein: CASRYEIESYGYTF; V gene: TRBV6-2/TRBV6-3; clone size: NA; D gene: NA; J gene: TRBJ1-2
CDR3 DNA: TGTGTTAGTGGCAGCGTAGTCGGGTTCCCGACCCGGGAGACCCAGTACTTC; CDR3 protein: CVSGSVVGFPTRETQYF; V gene: TRBV12-5; clone size: NA; D gene: NA; J gene: TRBJ2-5
CDR3 DNA: TGCAGCACCCGCGGGGTTAGCGGGGGGGCCGTAGAGACCCAGTACTTC; CDR3 protein: CSTRGVSGGAVETQYF; V gene: TRBV29-1; clone size: NA; D gene: TRBD2; J gene: TRBJ2-5
CDR3 DNA: TGCAGTGCTAGAGCGGGACAGGGAAAAAGGAACATCGGGGGGCTGTTTTTT; CDR3 protein: CSARAGQGKRNIGGLFF; V gene: TRBV20-1; clone size: NA; D gene: TRBD1; J gene: TRBJ2-2
CDR3 DNA: TGTGCCTGGACTCGTGAGACAGGGGGCTACAGTGAGCAGTTCTTC; CDR3 protein: CAWTRETGGYSEQFF; V gene: TRBV30; clone size: NA; D gene: TRBD1; J gene: TRBJ2-1
CDR3 DNA: TGTGCCAGCAGTTACTCGACGGGAAATGGTCAAGAGACCCAGTACTTC; CDR3 protein: CASSYSTGNGQETQYF; V gene: TRBV6-5; clone size: NA; D gene: NA; J gene: TRBJ2-5
CDR3 DNA: TGTACCAGCAGCTTAGAGCGCGGAACGCAGTATTTT; CDR3 protein: CTSSLERGTQYF; V gene: TRBV11-2; clone size: NA; D gene: NA; J gene: TRBJ2-3